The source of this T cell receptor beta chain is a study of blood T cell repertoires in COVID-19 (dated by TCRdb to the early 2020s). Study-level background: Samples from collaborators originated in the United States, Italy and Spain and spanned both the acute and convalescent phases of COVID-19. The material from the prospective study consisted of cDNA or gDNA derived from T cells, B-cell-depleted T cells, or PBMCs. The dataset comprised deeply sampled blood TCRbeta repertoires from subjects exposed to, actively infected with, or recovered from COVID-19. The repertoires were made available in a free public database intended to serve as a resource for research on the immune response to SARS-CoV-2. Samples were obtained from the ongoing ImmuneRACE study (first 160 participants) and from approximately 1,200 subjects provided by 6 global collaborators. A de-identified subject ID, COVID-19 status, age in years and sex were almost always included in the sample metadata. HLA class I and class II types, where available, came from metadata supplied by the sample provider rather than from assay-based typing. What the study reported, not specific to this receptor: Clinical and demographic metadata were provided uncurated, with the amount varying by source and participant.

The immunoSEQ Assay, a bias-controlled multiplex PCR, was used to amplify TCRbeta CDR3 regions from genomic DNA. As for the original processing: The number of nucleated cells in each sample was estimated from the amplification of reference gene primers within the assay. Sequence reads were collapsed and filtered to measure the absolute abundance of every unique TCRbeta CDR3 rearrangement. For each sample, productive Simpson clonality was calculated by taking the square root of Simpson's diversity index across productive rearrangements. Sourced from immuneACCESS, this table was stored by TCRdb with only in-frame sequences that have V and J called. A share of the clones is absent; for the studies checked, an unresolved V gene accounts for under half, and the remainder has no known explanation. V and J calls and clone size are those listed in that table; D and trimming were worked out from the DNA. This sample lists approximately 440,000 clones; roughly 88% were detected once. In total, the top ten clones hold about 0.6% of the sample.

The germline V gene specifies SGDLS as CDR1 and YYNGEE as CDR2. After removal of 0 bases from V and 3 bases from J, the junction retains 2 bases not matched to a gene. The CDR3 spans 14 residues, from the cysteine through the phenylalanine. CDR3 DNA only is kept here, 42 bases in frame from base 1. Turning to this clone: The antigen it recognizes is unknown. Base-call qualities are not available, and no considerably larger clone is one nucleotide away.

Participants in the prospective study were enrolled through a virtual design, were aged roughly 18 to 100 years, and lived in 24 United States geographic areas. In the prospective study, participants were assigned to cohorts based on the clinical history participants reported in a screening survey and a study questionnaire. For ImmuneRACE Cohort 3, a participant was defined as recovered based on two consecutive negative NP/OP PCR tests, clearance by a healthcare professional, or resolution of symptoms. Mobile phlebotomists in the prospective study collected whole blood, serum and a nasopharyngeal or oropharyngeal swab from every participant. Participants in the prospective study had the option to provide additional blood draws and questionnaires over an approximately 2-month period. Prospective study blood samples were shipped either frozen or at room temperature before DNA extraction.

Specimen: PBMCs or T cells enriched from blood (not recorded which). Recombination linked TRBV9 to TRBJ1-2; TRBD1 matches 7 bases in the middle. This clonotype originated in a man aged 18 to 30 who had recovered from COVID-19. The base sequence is TGTGCCAGCAGCGTAGAGACAGGGCACTATGGCTACACCTTC. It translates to CASSVETGHYGYTF.